These T cell receptor beta chains were read from a single sample in a study of T cell responses to AZD1222 COVID-19 vaccine. The protocol was immunoSEQ multiplex PCR, while the TCRdb copy is restricted to in-frame clones and leaves out a portion. The sample has 150,000 or so clones, around 89% seen once. This sample comprised peripheral blood, obtained on day 0 of AZD1222 vaccination. Receptor source: an adult in good health. Each CDR3 is given with its conserved first and last residue. D genes are given only for firm matches. Clone size, where shown, is once, few, many, or a class for clones that have expanded.

V	D	size	J	CDR3	DNA
TRBV6-6	NA	NA	TRBJ1-1	CASMGFSGAEAFF	TGTGCCAGCATGGGGTTTTCGGGGGCTGAAGCTTTCTTT
TRBV27	NA	NA	TRBJ1-2	CASSPGVRYGYTF	TGTGCCAGCAGCCCAGGGGTTCGCTATGGCTACACCTTC
TRBV6-6	NA	NA	TRBJ1-3	CASSYEVSGNTIYF	TGTGCCAGCAGTTACGAGGTCTCTGGAAACACCATATATTTT
TRBV5-6	NA	NA	TRBJ2-1	CASSQGTYDYNEQFF	TGTGCCAGCAGCCAGGGGACTTACGACTACAATGAGCAGTTCTTC
TRBV20-1	NA	NA	TRBJ1-2	CSAGRSGDYTF	TGCAGTGCGGGACGCTCAGGGGACTACACCTTC
TRBV10-3	NA	NA	TRBJ2-4	CAISDSNLANIQYF	TGTGCCATCAGTGATTCGAATCTGGCAAACATTCAGTACTTC
TRBV2	NA	few	TRBJ2-7	CASRGTFHYEQYF	TGTGCCAGCAGAGGGACTTTCCACTACGAGCAGTACTTC
TRBV6-1	NA	few	TRBJ1-5	CASSDTVNQPQHF	TGTGCCAGCAGTGATACCGTCAATCAGCCCCAGCATTTT
TRBV5-1	TRBD2	NA	TRBJ2-7	CASSLAGGGRAFYEQYF	TGCGCCAGCAGCTTGGCCGGTGGCGGGAGGGCATTCTACGAGCAGTACTTC
TRBV14	TRBD1	NA	TRBJ1-6	CASSQDRAGGRSPLHF	TGTGCCAGCAGCCAAGATCGGGCAGGGGGCCGGTCACCCCTCCACTTT
TRBV18	NA	NA	TRBJ1-5	CASSPLPGEIGQPQHF	TGTGCCAGCTCACCACTTCCAGGGGAGATAGGGCAGCCCCAGCATTTT
TRBV6-6	NA	NA	TRBJ2-7	CASSYSRGAYEQYF	TGTGCCAGCAGTTACTCGAGGGGCGCCTACGAGCAGTACTTC
TRBV3-1/TRBV3-2	TRBD1	once	TRBJ2-6	CASSQDRGQGLNVLTF	TGTGCCAGCAGCCAAGATAGGGGACAGGGCTTAAACGTCCTGACTTTC
TRBV16	NA	NA	TRBJ1-2	CASSPQLNRYGYTF	TGTGCCAGCAGCCCCCAATTAAATCGCTATGGCTACACCTTC
TRBV18	NA	NA	TRBJ1-1	CASSPTNMNTEAFF	TGTGCCAGCTCACCTACAAACATGAACACTGAAGCTTTCTTT
TRBV5-1	NA	NA	TRBJ1-1	CASSSRGMNTEAFF	TGCGCCAGCAGCTCCAGGGGCATGAACACTGAAGCTTTCTTT
TRBV18	NA	NA	TRBJ1-1	CASSPGTSDTEAFF	TGTGCCAGCTCACCTGGGACCTCCGACACTGAAGCTTTCTTT
TRBV18	NA	NA	TRBJ2-7	CASAQGSGEQYF	TGTGCCAGCGCTCAGGGGTCCGGAGAGCAGTACTTC
TRBV27	TRBD1	once	TRBJ2-7	CASSSGWTGGTLYEQYF	TGTGCCAGCAGTTCGGGGTGGACAGGGGGCACCCTATACGAGCAGTACTTC
TRBV4-2	TRBD2	NA	TRBJ2-1	CASGIAGAVYNEQFF	TGTGCCAGCGGGATAGCGGGAGCGGTCTACAATGAGCAGTTCTTC
TRBV3-1/TRBV3-2	TRBD1	NA	TRBJ1-1	CASSLPVDRDPGF	TGTGCCAGCAGCCTTCCTGTCGACAGGGACCCGGGGTTT
TRBV11-3	NA	NA	TRBJ1-2	CASSTGRGPYGYTF	TGTGCCAGCAGTACGGGCAGAGGTCCCTATGGCTACACCTTC
TRBV19	NA	NA	TRBJ2-3	CASSIRAGGTDTQYF	TGTGCCAGTAGTATCCGGGCCGGGGGCACAGATACGCAGTATTTT
TRBV28	TRBD1	NA	TRBJ1-2	CASSLEGARYGYTF	TGTGCCAGCAGTTTAGAGGGGGCGCGCTATGGCTACACCTTC
TRBV7-2	TRBD2	NA	TRBJ2-4	CASSLARGLAENIQYF	TGTGCCAGCAGCTTAGCGCGGGGACTAGCTGAAAACATTCAGTACTTC
TRBV5-6	NA	NA	TRBJ1-5	CASSLVGPSLGQPQHF	TGTGCCAGCAGCTTGGTGGGGCCTTCCCTTGGCCAGCCCCAGCATTTT
TRBV7-9	NA	once	TRBJ1-2	CASSLGPAGGYYGYTF	TGTGCCAGCAGCTTAGGCCCGGCGGGGGGATACTATGGCTACACCTTC
TRBV21-1	NA	once	TRBJ2-7	CASIRRDGYF	TGTGCCAGCATACGACGGGATGGGTACTTC
TRBV28	NA	NA	TRBJ1-1	CASSRPVGDTEAFF	TGTGCCAGCAGCCGACCGGTCGGGGACACTGAAGCTTTCTTT
TRBV28	NA	NA	TRBJ1-1	CASSIYTEAFF	TGTGCCAGCAGTATTTACACTGAAGCTTTCTTT
TRBV19	NA	NA	TRBJ2-3	CASSTRPTDTQYF	TGTGCCAGTAGTACCCGTCCCACAGATACGCAGTATTTT
TRBV4-1	TRBD1	NA	TRBJ2-3	CASSLTGQDRQYF	TGCGCCAGCAGCCTTACAGGACAGGATAGGCAGTATTTT
TRBV3-1/TRBV3-2	TRBD1	NA	TRBJ1-2	CASSPDRGKGQDGYTF	TGTGCCAGCAGCCCGGACAGGGGAAAAGGGCAGGATGGCTACACCTTC
TRBV7-9	NA	NA	TRBJ1-1	CASTVGQSKEAFF	TGTGCCAGCACCGTCGGACAGTCCAAGGAGGCTTTCTTT
TRBV11-2	NA	NA	TRBJ1-2	CASSLGTAYGYTF	TGTGCCAGCAGCTTAGGGACCGCCTATGGCTACACCTTC
TRBV6-6	NA	NA	TRBJ2-3	CASSRTTTSTDTQYF	TGTGCCAGCAGCCGCACAACGACTAGCACAGATACGCAGTATTTT